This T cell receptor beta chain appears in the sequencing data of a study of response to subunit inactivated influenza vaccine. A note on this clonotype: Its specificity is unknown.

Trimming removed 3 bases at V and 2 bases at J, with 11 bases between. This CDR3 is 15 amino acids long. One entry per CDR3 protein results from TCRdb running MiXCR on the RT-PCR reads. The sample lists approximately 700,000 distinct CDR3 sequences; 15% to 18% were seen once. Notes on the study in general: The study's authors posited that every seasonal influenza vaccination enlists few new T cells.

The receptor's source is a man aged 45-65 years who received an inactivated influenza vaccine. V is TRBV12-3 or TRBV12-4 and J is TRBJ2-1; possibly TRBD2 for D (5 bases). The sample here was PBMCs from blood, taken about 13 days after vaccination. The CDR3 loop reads CASSFEGATYNEQFF. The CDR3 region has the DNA TGTGCCAGCAGTTTCGAGGGAGCTACCTACAATGAGCAGTTCTTC.